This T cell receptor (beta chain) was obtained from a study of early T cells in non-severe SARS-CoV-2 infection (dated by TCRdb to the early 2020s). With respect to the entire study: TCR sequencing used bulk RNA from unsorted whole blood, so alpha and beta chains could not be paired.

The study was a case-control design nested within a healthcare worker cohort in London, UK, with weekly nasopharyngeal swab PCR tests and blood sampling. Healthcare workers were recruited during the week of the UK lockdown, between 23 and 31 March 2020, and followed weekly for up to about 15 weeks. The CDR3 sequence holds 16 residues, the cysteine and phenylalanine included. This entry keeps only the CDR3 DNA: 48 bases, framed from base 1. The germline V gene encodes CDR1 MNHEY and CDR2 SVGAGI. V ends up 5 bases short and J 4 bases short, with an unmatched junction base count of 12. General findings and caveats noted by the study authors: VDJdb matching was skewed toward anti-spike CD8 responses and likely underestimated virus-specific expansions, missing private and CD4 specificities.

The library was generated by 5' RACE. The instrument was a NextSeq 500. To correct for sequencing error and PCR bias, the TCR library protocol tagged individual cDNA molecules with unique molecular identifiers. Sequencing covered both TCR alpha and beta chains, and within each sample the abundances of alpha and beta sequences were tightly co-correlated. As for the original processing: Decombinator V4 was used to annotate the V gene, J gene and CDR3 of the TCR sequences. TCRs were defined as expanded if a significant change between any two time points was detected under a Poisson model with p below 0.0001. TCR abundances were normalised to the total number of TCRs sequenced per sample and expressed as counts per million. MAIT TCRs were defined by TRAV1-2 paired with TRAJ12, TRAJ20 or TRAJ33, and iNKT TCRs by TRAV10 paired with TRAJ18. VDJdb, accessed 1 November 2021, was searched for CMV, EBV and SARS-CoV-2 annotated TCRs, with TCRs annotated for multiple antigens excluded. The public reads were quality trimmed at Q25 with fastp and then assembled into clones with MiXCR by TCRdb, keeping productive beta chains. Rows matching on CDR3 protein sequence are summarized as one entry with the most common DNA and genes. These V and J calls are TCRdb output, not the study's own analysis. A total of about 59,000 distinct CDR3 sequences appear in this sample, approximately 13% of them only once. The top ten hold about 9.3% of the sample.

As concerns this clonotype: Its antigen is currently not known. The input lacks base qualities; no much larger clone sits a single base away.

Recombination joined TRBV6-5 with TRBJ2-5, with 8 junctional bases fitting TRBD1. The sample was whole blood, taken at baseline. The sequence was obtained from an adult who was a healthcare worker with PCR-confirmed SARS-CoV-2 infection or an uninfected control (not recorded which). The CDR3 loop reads CASSLPGQGRGETQYF. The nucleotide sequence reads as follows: TGTGCCAGCAGTCTTCCCGGACAGGGAAGAGGAGAGACCCAGTACTTC.